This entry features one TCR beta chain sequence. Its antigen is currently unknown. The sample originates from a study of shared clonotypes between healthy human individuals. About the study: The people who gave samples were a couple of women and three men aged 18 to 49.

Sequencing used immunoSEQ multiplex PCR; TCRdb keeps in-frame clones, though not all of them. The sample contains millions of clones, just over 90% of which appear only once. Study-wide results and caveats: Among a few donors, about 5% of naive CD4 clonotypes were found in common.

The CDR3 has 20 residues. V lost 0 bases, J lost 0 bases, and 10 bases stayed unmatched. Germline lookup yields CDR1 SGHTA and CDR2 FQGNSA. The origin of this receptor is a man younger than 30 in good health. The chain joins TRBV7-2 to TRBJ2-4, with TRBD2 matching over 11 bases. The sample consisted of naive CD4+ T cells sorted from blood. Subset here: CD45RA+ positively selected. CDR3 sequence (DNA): TGTGCCAGCAGCTTAGCTTCTAGCGGGAGGCATTGGTTAGCCAAAAACATTCAGTACTTC. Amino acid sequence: CASSLASSGRHWLAKNIQYF. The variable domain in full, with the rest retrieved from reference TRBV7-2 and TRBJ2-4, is GAGVSQSPSNKVTEKGKDVELRCDPISGHTALYWYRQSLGQGLEFLIYFQGNSAPDKSGLPSDRFSAERTGGSVSTLTIQRTQQEDSAVYLCASSLASSGRHWLAKNIQYFGAGTRLSVL.